This T cell receptor (beta chain) stems from a study of T-cell memory formation after mild COVID-19. The CDR3 spans 11 residues. CDR1 and CDR2 from the germline V gene are WSHSY and SAAADI. The ends were cut back, 8 bases at V and 7 bases at J, with 11 bases in the middle. Each CDR3 protein gets one entry after TCRdb re-called the 5' RACE reads with MiXCR. The data contain some 180,000 distinct CDR3 sequences, roughly 18% of them singletons. The rearrangement joins TRBV10-2 to TRBJ2-5, with D possibly called TRBD1 or TRBD2 (5 bases each). The sequencing input was PBMCs or a T cell subset sorted from them (not recorded which). The TCR was taken from a man younger than 30 who had mild COVID-19 (a few samples of this study predate the infection). Cell type and time point are not known. CDR3 sequence: CASGTLGTQYF. CDR3 coding DNA: TGCGCCAGCGGGACCTTAGGGACCCAGTACTTC.